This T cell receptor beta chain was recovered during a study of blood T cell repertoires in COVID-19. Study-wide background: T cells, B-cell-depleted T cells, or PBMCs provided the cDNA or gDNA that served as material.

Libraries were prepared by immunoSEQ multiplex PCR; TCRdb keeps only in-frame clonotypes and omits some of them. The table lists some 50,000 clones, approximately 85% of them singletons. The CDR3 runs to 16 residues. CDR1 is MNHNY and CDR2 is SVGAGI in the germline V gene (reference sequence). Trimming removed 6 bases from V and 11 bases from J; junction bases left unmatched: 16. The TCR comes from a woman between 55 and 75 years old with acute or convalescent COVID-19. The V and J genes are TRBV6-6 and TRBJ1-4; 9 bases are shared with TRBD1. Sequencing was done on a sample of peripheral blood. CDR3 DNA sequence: TGTGCCAGCAGGTACCCTGAAGGGACAGGGCAATACAAACTGTTTTTT. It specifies CASRYPEGTGQYKLFF.